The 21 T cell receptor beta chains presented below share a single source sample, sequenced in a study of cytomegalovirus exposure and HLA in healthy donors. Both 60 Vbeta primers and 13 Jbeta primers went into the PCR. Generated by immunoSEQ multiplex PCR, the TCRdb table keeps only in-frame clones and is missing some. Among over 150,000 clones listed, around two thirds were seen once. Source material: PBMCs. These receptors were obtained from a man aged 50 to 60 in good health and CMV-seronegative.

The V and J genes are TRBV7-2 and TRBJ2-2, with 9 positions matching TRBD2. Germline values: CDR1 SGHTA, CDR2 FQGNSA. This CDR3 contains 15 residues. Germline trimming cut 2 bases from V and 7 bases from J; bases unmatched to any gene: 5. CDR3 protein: CASSLSLAGNGELFF. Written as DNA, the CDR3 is TGTGCCAGCAGCTTAAGCCTAGCGGGGAACGGGGAGCTGTTTTTT.

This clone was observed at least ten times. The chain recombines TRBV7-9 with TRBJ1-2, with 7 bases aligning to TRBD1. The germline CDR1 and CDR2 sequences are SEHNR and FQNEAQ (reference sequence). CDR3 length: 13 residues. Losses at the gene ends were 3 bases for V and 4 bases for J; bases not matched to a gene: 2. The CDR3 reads CASSFGTAYGYTF. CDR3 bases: TGTGCCAGCAGCTTCGGGACAGCCTATGGCTACACCTTC. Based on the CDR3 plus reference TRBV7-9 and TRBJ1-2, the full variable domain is DTGVSQNPRHKITKRGQNVTFRCDPISEHNRLYWYRQTLGQGPEFLTYFQNEAQLEKSRLLSDRFSAERPKGSFSTLEIQRTEQGDSAMYLCASSFGTAYGYTFGSGTRLTVV.

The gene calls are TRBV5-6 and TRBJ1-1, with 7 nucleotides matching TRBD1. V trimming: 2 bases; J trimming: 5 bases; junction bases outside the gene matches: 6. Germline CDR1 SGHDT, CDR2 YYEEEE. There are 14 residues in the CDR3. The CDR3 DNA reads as TGTGCCAGCAGCTTAAGGGGGCTAAGTACTGAAGCTTTCTTT. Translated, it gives CASSLRGLSTEAFF.

CDR3: CASSSDRGKTNEKLFF. In DNA, the CDR3 is TGTGCCAGCTCGTCGGACAGGGGGAAAACTAATGAAAAACTGTTTTTT. The rearrangement links TRBV18 to TRBJ1-4, with 10 bases that match TRBD1. Trimming removed 6 bases from V and 1 base from J; junction bases left unmatched: 5. Germline CDR1 KGHSH, CDR2 LQKENI. The CDR3 consists of 16 residues.

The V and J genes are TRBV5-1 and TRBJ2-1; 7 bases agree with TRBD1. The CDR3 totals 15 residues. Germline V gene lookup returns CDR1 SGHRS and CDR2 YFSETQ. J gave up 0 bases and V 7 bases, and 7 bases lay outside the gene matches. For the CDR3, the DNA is TGCGCCAGCTCGATCGGGGACAGCTCCTACAATGAGCAGTTCTTC. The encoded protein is CASSIGDSSYNEQFF.

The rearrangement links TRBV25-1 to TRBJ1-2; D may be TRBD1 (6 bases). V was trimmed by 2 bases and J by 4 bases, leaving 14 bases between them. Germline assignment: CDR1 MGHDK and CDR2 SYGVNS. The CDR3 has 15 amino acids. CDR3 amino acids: CASSEGGTGTYGYTF. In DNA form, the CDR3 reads TGTGCCAGCAGTGAAGGGGGTACAGGGACCTATGGCTACACCTTC.

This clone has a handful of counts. The CDR3 reads CASGQGRMNTEAFF. The CDR3 DNA reads as TGTGCCAGCGGACAGGGGCGGATGAACACTGAAGCTTTCTTT. The V and J genes are TRBV6-5 and TRBJ1-1; 9 nucleotides line up with TRBD1. The CDR3 is 14 amino acids. Germline V gives CDR1 MNHEY, CDR2 SVGAGI. After removal of 8 bases from V and 0 bases from J, the junction contained 4 bases not matched to a gene.

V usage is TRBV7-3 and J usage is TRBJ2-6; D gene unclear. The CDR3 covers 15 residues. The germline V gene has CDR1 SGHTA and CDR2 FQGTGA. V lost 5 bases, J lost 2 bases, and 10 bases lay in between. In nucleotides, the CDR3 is TGTGCCAGCAGCCCCGGTCGGGCTGGGGCCAACGTCCTGACTTTC. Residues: CASSPGRAGANVLTF.

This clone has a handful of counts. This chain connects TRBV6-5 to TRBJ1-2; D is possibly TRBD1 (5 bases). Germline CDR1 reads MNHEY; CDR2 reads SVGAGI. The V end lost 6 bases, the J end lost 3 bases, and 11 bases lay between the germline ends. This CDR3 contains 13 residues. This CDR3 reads CASRQDNDYGYTF. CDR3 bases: TGTGCCAGCAGACAGGACAACGACTATGGCTACACCTTC.

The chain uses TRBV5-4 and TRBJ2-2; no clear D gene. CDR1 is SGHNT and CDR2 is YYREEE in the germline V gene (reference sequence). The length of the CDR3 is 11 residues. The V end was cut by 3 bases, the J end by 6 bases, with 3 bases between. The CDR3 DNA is TGTGCCAGCAGCTCTCCCGGGGAGCTGTTTTTT. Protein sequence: CASSSPGELFF.

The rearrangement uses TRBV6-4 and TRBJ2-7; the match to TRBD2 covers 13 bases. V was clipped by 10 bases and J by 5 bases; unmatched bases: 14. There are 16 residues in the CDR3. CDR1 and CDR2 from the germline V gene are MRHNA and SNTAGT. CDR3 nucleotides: TGTGCCAACGAACCTCCCCCCGGGACTAGCGGGGACGAGCAGTACTTC. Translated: CANEPPPGTSGDEQYF.

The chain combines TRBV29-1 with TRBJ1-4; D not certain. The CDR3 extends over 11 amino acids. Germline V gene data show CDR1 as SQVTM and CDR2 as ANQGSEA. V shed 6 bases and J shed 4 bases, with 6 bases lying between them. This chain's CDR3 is CSVLGNEKLFF. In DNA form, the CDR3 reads TGCAGCGTCCTAGGTAATGAAAAACTGTTTTTT.

CDR3 loop: CSVVPRGGGYTF. In DNA form, the CDR3 reads TGCAGCGTAGTACCGCGGGGAGGGGGCTACACCTTC. The genes are TRBV29-1 and TRBJ1-2; D is uncertain. Germline V gives CDR1 SQVTM, CDR2 ANQGSEA. Trimming left V 6 bases short and J 8 bases short, with 16 bases between. This CDR3 comprises 12 residues. Full variable domain (remainder filled in from reference TRBV29-1 and TRBJ1-2): SAVISQKPSRDICQRGTSLTIQCQVDSQVTMMFWYRQQPGQSLTLIATANQGSEATYESGFVIDKFPISRPNLTFSTLTVSNMSPEDSSIYLCSVVPRGGGYTFGSGTRLTVV.

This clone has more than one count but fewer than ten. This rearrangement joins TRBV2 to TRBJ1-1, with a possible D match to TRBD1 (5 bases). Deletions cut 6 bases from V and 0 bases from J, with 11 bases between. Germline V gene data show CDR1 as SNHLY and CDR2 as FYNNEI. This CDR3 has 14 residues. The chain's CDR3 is CASRGRGLNTEAFF. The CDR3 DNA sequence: TGTGCCAGCAGGGGGCGGGGCTTGAACACTGAAGCTTTCTTT.

The CDR3 nucleotides read TGTGCCAGCAGGTTGTGGGGAGCCAGGAACTATGGCTACACCTTC. Translated, it gives CASRLWGARNYGYTF. V and J are TRBV5-6 and TRBJ1-2, with D uncertain. This CDR3 has 15 amino acids. The V end was cut by 5 bases, the J end by 2 bases, with 16 bases between. Germline-derived CDR1 and CDR2 are SGHDT and YYEEEE.

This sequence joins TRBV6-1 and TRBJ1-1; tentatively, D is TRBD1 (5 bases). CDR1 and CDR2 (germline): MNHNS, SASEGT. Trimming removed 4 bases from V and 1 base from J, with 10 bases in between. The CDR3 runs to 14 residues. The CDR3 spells CASSGGVGNTEAFF. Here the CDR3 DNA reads TGTGCCAGCAGTGGGGGGGTGGGGAACACTGAAGCTTTCTTT.

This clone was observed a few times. The CDR3 region is CASSSVDREGETQYF. In nucleotides, the CDR3 is TGTGCCAGCAGCTCGGTGGACAGGGAAGGCGAGACCCAGTACTTC. This sequence joins TRBV5-6 and TRBJ2-5; TRBD1 matches at 8 bases. CDR1 SGHDT and CDR2 YYEEEE come from the germline V gene. V was pared by 3 bases and J by 5 bases, with 9 bases of the junction left unmatched. The CDR3 totals 15 residues.

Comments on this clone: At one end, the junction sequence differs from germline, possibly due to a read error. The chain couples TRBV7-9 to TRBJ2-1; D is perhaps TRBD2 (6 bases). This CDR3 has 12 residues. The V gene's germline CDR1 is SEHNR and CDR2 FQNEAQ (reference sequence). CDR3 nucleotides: TGTTCCAGCAGCTTGGGGGGCAATGAGCAGTTCTTC. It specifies CSSSLGGNEQFF.

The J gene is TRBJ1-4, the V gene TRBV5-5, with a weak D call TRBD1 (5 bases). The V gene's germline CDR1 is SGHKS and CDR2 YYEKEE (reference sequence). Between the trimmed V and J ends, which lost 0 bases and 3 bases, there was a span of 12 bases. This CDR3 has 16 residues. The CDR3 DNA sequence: TGTGCCAGCAGCTTGGTATACGACAGAGCTAATGAAAAACTGTTTTTT. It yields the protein CASSLVYDRANEKLFF.

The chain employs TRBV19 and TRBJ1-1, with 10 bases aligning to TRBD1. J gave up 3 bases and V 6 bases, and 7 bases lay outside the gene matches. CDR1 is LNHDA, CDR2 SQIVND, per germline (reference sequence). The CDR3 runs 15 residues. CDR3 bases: TGTGCCAGTAGGTACCGGGACAGGGGTGACACTGAAGCTTTCTTT. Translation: CASRYRDRGDTEAFF.

The CDR3 reads CASSLETSTDTQYF. The CDR3 coding sequence is TGTGCCAGCAGCTTAGAGACTAGCACAGATACGCAGTATTTT. The gene calls are TRBV7-8 and TRBJ2-3; D is ambiguous. The CDR3 totals 14 residues. The V end was cut by 1 base, the J end by 0 bases, with 5 bases between. Germline assignment: CDR1 SGHVS and CDR2 FQNEAQ.